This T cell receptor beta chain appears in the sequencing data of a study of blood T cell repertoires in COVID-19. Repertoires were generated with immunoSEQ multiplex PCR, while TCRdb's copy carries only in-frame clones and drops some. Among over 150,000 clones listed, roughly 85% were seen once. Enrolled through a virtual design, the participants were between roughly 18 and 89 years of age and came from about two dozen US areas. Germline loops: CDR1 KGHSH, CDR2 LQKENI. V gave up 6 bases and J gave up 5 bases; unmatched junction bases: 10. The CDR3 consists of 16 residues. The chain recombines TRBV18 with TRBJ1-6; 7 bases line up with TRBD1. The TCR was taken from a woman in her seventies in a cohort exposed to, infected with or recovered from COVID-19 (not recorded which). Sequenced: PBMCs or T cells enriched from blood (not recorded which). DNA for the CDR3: TGTGCCAGCTCGTACGCTGGACAGGTCAATAATTCACCCCTCCACTTT. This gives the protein CASSYAGQVNNSPLHF.